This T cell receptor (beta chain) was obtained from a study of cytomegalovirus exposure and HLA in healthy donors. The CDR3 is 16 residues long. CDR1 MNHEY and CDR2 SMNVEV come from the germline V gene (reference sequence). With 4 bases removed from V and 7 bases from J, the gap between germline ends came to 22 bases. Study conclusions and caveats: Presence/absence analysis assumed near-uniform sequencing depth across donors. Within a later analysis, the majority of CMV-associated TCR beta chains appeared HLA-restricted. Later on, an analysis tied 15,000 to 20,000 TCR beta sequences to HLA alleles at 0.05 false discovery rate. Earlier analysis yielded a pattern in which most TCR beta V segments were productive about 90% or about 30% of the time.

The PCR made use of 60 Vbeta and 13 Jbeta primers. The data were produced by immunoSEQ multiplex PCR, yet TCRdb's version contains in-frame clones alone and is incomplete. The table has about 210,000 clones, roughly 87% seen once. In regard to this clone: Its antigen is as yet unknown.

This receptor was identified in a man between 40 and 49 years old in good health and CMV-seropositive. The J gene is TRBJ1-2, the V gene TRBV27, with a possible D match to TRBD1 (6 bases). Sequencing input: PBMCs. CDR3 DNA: TGTGCCAGCAGTTCTAACCTCGACAGGCCCCAGTTTGGCTACACCTTC. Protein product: CASSSNLDRPQFGYTF.